This T cell receptor beta chain came from a study of blood T cell repertoires in COVID-19. At the level of the study: COVID-19 samples from acute and convalescent phases originated in the United States, Italy and Spain.

Using immunoSEQ multiplex PCR, the repertoire was profiled, and TCRdb retains in-frame clones only, with some absent. Among some 110,000 clones listed, around four fifths were seen once. Sequenced sample: peripheral blood. The receptor's source is a woman between 65 and 79 years old with acute or convalescent COVID-19.

CDR3 bases: TGTGCCAGCAGCCCCACGACAGGGCTCAACTCTGGAAACACCATATATTTT. Translating it yields CASSPTTGLNSGNTIYF. V and J are TRBV3-1 (or the pseudogene TRBV3-2) and TRBJ1-3; the match to TRBD1 covers 7 bases. CDR1 is LGHDT and CDR2 is YNNKEL in the germline V gene (reference sequence). This CDR3 is 17 amino acids long. J was trimmed by 0 bases and V by 4 bases; bases with no gene match: 9.